This entry features one T cell receptor beta chain sequence. The data originate from a study of PD-1 blockade in classical Hodgkin lymphoma. CDR1 and CDR2 from the germline V gene are SEHNR and FQNEAQ (reference sequence). V was pared by 2 bases and J by 8 bases, with 9 bases of the junction left unmatched. CDR3 size: 15 residues. The time point: cycle 4 day 1 (C4D1), after five to seven weeks of nivolumab. No patient escaped relapse after autologous stem cell transplantation, and brentuximab vedotin exposure varied. Sequenced by immunoSEQ multiplex PCR; TCRdb stores in-frame clones only, minus some. The table lists approximately 89,000 clones, 83% of them singletons.

The sequencing here drew on peripheral blood mononuclear cells (PBMCs), taken before the fourth cycle of nivolumab. This TCR was recovered from a human donor with classical Hodgkin lymphoma. V is TRBV7-9 and J is TRBJ1-1, with TRBD1 matching 9 bases. The CDR3, as DNA: TGTGCCAGCAGCTTAAGCGGTATTACAGGGGGCGAAGCTTTCTTT. Translation gives CASSLSGITGGEAFF. The entire variable domain, with the rest obtained from reference TRBV7-9 and TRBJ1-1, is as follows: DTGVSQNPRHKITKRGQNVTFRCDPISEHNRLYWYRQTLGQGPEFLTYFQNEAQLEKSRLLSDRFSAERPKGSFSTLEIQRTEQGDSAMYLCASSLSGITGGEAFFGQGTRLTVV.